This TCR beta chain was identified in a study of OX40 agonist ivuxolimab in advanced cancers. With respect to this clone: The antigen remains unidentified.

From germline, CDR1 is LNHDA and CDR2 SQIVND (reference sequence). The V end was cut by 7 bases, the J end by 4 bases, with 11 bases between. There are 13 residues in the CDR3. Whole-study results and caveats: There was clonal expansion of CD4+ and CD8+ blood T cells by week 6 at 0.1 to 3.0 mg/kg. CD4+ T cells averaged fewer expanded clones than CD8+ T cells.

The protocol was immunoSEQ multiplex PCR, while the TCRdb copy is restricted to in-frame clones and leaves out a portion. The data hold over 150,000 clones, with 85% to 95% observed a single time. This rearrangement joins TRBV19 to TRBJ1-5; no clear D. The receptor's source is an adult with an advanced solid tumor such as melanoma, head and neck, liver or kidney cancer. The sequencing here drew on CD4+ or CD8+ T cells sorted from blood, taken in a trial of the OX40 agonist ivuxolimab. CDR3 region: CASTYARNQPQHF. The CDR3 nucleotides are TGTGCCAGTACCTACGCGCGGAATCAGCCCCAGCATTTT.